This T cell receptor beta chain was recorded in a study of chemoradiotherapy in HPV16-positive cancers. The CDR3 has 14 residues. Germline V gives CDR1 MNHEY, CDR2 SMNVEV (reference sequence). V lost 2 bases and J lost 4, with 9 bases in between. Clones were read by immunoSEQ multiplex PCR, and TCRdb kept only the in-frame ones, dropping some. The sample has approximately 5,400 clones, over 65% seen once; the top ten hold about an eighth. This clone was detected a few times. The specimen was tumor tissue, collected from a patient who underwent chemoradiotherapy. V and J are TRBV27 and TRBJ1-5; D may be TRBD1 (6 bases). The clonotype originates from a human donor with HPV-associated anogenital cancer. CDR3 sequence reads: CASSLRQGNQPQHF. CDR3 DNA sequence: TGTGCCAGCAGTTTACGGCAGGGGAATCAGCCCCAGCATTTT.